Below are 8 T cell receptor beta chains sequenced from a single sample in a study of control samples from healthy donors and cancer patients. TCRdb keeps only in-frame clones here, not all; method: immunoSEQ multiplex PCR. The sample contains over 150,000 clones, approximately 94% of which appear only once. The sequencing input was PBMCs. Receptor source: a man aged 60 to 75 with colorectal cancer.

The J gene is TRBJ1-1, the V gene TRBV19; D gene unclear. CDR1 is LNHDA, CDR2 SQIVND, per germline (reference sequence). The CDR3 contains 14 residues. Trimming took 5 bases from V and 0 from J, leaving 10 bases between them. The DNA of the CDR3 is TGTGCCAGTAGTGGCAGTAGGGTGAACACTGAAGCTTTCTTT. It translates to CASSGSRVNTEAFF.

This chain uses TRBV18 with TRBJ2-7; TRBD1 agrees at 8 bases. The ends lost 3 bases at V and 5 bases at J; junction bases unmatched: 18. This CDR3 spans 18 amino acids. CDR1 and CDR2 (germline): KGHSH, LQKENI. The CDR3 DNA is TGTGCCAGCTCACCCCTGACAGGGGTCAGAGGGGGCGCGGACGAGCAGTACTTC. This gives the protein CASSPLTGVRGGADEQYF.

A single count supports this clone. The rearrangement links TRBV7-9 to TRBJ1-5, with 9 bases aligning to TRBD1. V lost 10 bases, J lost 4 bases, and 2 bases stayed unmatched. This CDR3 is 12 amino acids long. Looked up from germline, CDR1 is SEHNR and CDR2 is FQNEAQ (reference sequence). DNA of the CDR3: TGTGCCATACAGGGGGCAAATCAGCCCCAGCATTTT. This encodes CAIQGANQPQHF.

Points on this clone: This same CDR3 is encoded by further DNA sequences in the sample. The V call is TRBV27, the J call TRBJ2-2; perhaps TRBD2 as D (6 bases). Germline loops: CDR1 MNHEY, CDR2 SMNVEV (reference sequence). With 6 bases removed from V and 4 bases from J, the gap between germline ends came to 12 bases. The CDR3 totals 14 residues. As DNA, the CDR3 is TGTGCCAGCAGCCTCTCCGGGGGCACCGGGGAGCTGTTTTTT. It specifies CASSLSGGTGELFF.

The rearrangement links TRBV19 to TRBJ1-6; D remains unclear. The ends were cut back, 1 base at V and 7 bases at J, with 5 bases in the middle. The germline CDR1 and CDR2 sequences are LNHDA and SQIVND (reference sequence). This CDR3 spans 13 amino acids. The CDR3 spells CASSIVQNSPLHF. CDR3 DNA: TGTGCCAGTAGTATAGTCCAAAATTCACCCCTCCACTTT.

Only one count was recorded for this clone. This chain connects TRBV7-2 to TRBJ1-2, with a weak D call TRBD1 (5 bases). CDR1 and CDR2 (germline): SGHTA, FQGNSA. V was cut by 5 bases and J by 8 bases, with 18 bases left in between. This CDR3 is 14 amino acids long. The CDR3 sequence is CASSGGTRAKGYTF. The CDR3 bases are TGTGCCAGCAGCGGCGGGACTCGAGCAAAGGGCTACACCTTC.

This clone has only one observation. The V gene is TRBV4-3, the J gene TRBJ2-7; 7 positions agree with TRBD1. Germline loops: CDR1 LGHNA, CDR2 YSLEER. V lost 4 bases, J lost 2 bases, and 5 bases stayed unmatched. The CDR3 runs to 14 residues. CDR3 in amino acids: CASSPQGTTYEQYF. CDR3 DNA sequence: TGCGCCAGCAGCCCACAGGGGACAACCTACGAGCAGTACTTC.

The chain uses TRBV5-6 and TRBJ2-5; D is possibly TRBD1 (6 bases). The germline gives CDR1 SGHDT, CDR2 YYEEEE. V lost 1 base and J 1 base, leaving 8 bases between the germline ends. CDR3 length equals 14 residues. CDR3 nucleotides: TGTGCCAGCAGCTTGCAACAGGGCCAAGAGACCCAGTACTTC. Its protein product is CASSLQQGQETQYF.